This T cell receptor (beta chain) emerged from a study of cytomegalovirus exposure and HLA in healthy donors. Primers included in the PCR were 60 Vbeta and 13 Jbeta primers. Some clones are missing from TCRdb's copy, which holds only in-frame ones; the method was immunoSEQ multiplex PCR. The sample gives under 200,000 clones, over 70% of which show up once; about 0.5% is in the top ten. V lost 6 bases to trimming and J lost 5 bases; unmatched junction nucleotides: 12. This CDR3 spans 15 amino acids. Per germline, CDR1 MDHEN and CDR2 SYDVKM. The sample comprised PBMCs. The chain joins TRBV28 to TRBJ2-5; 7 nucleotides line up with TRBD1. The clonotype comes from a woman aged 45-59 years in good health and CMV-seronegative. DNA for the CDR3: TGTGCCAGCAGCGACAGGGCCAAGGGTAAGGAGACCCAGTACTTC. It encodes CASSDRAKGKETQYF.